This TCR beta chain was identified during a study of T-cell memory formation after mild COVID-19. Study-wide context: For the most part, TCR clusters were specific to one donor. Overall study findings and caveats: Among clones contracting day 15 to 85, CD4/CD8 was balanced, whereas later expanders leaned CD4+. CD4+ contracting clones were found mainly in CM and EM, and CD8+ ones in EMRA.

Between the trimmed V and J ends, which lost 3 bases and 3 bases, there was a span of 6 bases. Germline CDR1 reads MNHEY; CDR2 reads SVGEGT. The CDR3 sequence is 12 residues long. 5'RACE, which relied on constant-segment primers, yielded TCR alpha and TCR beta cDNA libraries carrying sample barcodes and UMIs. In TCRdb, the 5' RACE reads were re-called with MiXCR into one record per CDR3 protein. This table holds about 340,000 distinct CDR3 sequences, more than 15% found once. As to this clonotype: Antigen: not known.

The sample comprised PBMCs or a T cell subset sorted from them (not recorded which). The chain has TRBV6-2 or TRBV6-3 and TRBJ2-7, with no clear D. The TCR originated in a man aged 18 to 29 who had mild COVID-19 (a few samples of this study predate the infection). Cell type and time point are not known. CDR3 loop: CASSYGIYEQYF. CDR3 bases: TGTGCCAGCAGTTATGGGATCTACGAGCAGTACTTC.